This is a list of T cell receptor beta chains from one sample in a study of identical twins. TCRdb fed the 5' RACE reads into MiXCR, producing one record per CDR3 protein. The data hold a few hundred thousand distinct CDR3 sequences, with roughly 20% observed a single time. The source material was naive T cells sorted from blood. The receptors shown here come from a man in his fifties or sixties in good health. Both conserved end residues are part of each CDR3. The order of the fields is J gene, V gene, D gene, clone size, CDR3 DNA, CDR3 protein. The D gene is left open where the match is weak. Size tells how often a clone was seen (once, few, many) or the class of an expanded clone, and some rows leave it out.

TRBJ2-7 | TRBV4-2 | TRBD2 | - | TGTGCCAGCAGCCACAGAGAGTCGAGCGGGGTCTCCTACGAGCAGTACTTC | CASSHRESSGVSYEQYF
TRBJ2-2 | TRBV7-9 | - | - | TGTGCCAGCAGGCGGAACGCCGGGAGTAACACCGGGGAGCTGTTTTTT | CASRRNAGSNTGELFF
TRBJ2-2 | TRBV20-1 | - | few | TGCAGTGCTAGAGTCGTGGGTGGGACCGGGGAGCTGTTTTTT | CSARVVGGTGELFF
TRBJ2-5 | TRBV5-1 | - | many | TGCGCCAGCAGCTTGCGAAGTTCGGAGACCCAGTACTTC | CASSLRSSETQYF
TRBJ2-7 | TRBV14 | TRBD2 | few | TGTGCCAGCAGCCTCAACCCGGGACTAGTCTTCTCCGAGCAGTACTTC | CASSLNPGLVFSEQYF
TRBJ2-7 | TRBV4-3 | - | - | TGCGCCAGCAGCCCCGAGGCGGGGGCCAACGAGCAGTACTTC | CASSPEAGANEQYF
TRBJ2-1 | TRBV3-1 | TRBD2 | many | TGTGCCAGCAGCCAAGAGGGGCGGGAGTACTACAATGAGCAGTTCTTC | CASSQEGREYYNEQFF
TRBJ2-5 | TRBV12-3/TRBV12-4 | TRBD2 | few | TGTGCCAGCAGTTTCGAAGCGGGGGTCCAAGAGACCCAGTACTTC | CASSFEAGVQETQYF
TRBJ2-1 | TRBV28 | TRBD1 | - | TGTGCCAGCACAACCGGACAGGGGCTCAATGAGCAGTTCTTC | CASTTGQGLNEQFF
TRBJ1-1 | TRBV6-5 | TRBD1 | many | TGTGCCAGCAGTTATTTGGCCAGGGGGTTAAACACTGAAGCTTTCTTT | CASSYLARGLNTEAFF
TRBJ2-2 | TRBV4-1 | - | once | TGCGCCAGCAGCCAAGATCAAGGCGCGAACACCGGGGAGCTGTTTTTT | CASSQDQGANTGELFF
TRBJ2-6 | TRBV5-1 | - | few | TGCGCCAGCAGCTTCCATTTACAGATCTCTGGGGCCAACGTCCTGACTTTC | CASSFHLQISGANVLTF
TRBJ2-1 | TRBV7-9 | TRBD2 | - | TGTGCCAGCAACCGCGGGACTAGCGGGAGAAATGAGCAGTTCTTC | CASNRGTSGRNEQFF
TRBJ1-2 | TRBV7-9 | - | many | TGTGCCAGCAGCTTTGAGCGTGGCTACACCTTC | CASSFERGYTF
TRBJ2-1 | TRBV20-1 | TRBD2 | few | TGCAGTGCTACGGCTGGGACTACCAATGAGCAGTTCTTC | CSATAGTTNEQFF
TRBJ1-1 | TRBV5-1 | TRBD1 | few | TGCGCCAGCAGCCCGGACAGGGGGCAGGCTGAAGCTTTCTTT | CASSPDRGQAEAFF
TRBJ2-2 | TRBV11-2 | - | many | TGTGCCAGCAGCTTAGTGGTGACGGGGGGCCACGCGAACACCGGGGAGCTGTTTTTT | CASSLVVTGGHANTGELFF
TRBJ2-2 | TRBV18 | TRBD1 | - | TGTGCCAGCTCACCCGCCCGGGACAGAATAGGGAACACCGGGGAGCTGTTTTTT | CASSPARDRIGNTGELFF
TRBJ1-1 | TRBV12-3/TRBV12-4 | - | - | TGTGCCAGCACCTTCGGGGGCAGGGGTGAAGCTTTCTTT | CASTFGGRGEAFF
TRBJ2-3 | TRBV11-1 | TRBD2 | few | TGTGCCAGCTCCGGTGGCGGGGGGGCCGGGGCAGATACGCAGTATTTT | CASSGGGGAGADTQYF
TRBJ2-3 | TRBV14 | - | once | TGTACCAGCAGTCGCTCCTCAGATACGCAGTATTTT | CTSSRSSDTQYF
TRBJ2-7 | TRBV6-6 | - | - | TGTGCCAGCAGTTACTTGGGGGTAGGTCCGCAGTACTTC | CASSYLGVGPQYF